The source of this TCR beta chain is a study of CXCR3-negative and CXCR3-positive naive CD8 T cells. Whole-study findings and limits: Sequencing showed both naive subsets with comparably high diversity, and memory CD8+ cells much lower. The study found that naive CXCR3-negative and CXCR3-positive cells shared TRBV-TRBJ usage, while memory cells differed. Cryopreserved cells partially lost CXCR3 expression, and fresh PBMCs were used in most assays.

The CDR3 runs to 14 residues. CDR1 and CDR2 from the germline V gene are LNHNV and YYDKDF (reference sequence). Remarks on this clonotype: What it binds is unknown.

The authors prepared UMI-labeled TRB cDNA libraries by 5' RACE. TCRdb derives one entry per CDR3 protein from the 5' RACE reads, leaving out DNA. In all, the sample yields tens of thousands of distinct CDR3 sequences. This sequence originates from a human donor in good health. Some clones in this sample may be carry-over from other donors' samples. Sequences were obtained from naive CXCR3- CD8+ T cells from blood. Subset noted: CD45RO-CCR7+CD27+CD95- naive CD8+ T cells lacking CXCR3 (TNR3-). The rearrangement links TRBV15 to TRBJ2-2; absent DNA, TCRdb's TRBD1 call cannot be checked. This chain's CDR3 is CATSRVGGTGELFF.